Below, 23 T cell receptor beta chains from the same sample are listed, as sequenced in a study of early T cells in non-severe SARS-CoV-2 infection. Each CDR3 protein is one row after TCRdb ran MiXCR on the 5' RACE reads. The profile shows approximately 76,000 distinct CDR3 sequences, roughly 13% of them singletons. Material: whole blood. The origin of the receptors is an adult who was a healthcare worker with PCR-confirmed SARS-CoV-2 infection or an uninfected control (not recorded which).

In its sample, this clonotype was seen many times. This chain connects TRBV28 to TRBJ2-5; D may match TRBD1 or TRBD2 (7 bases each). Germline V gene sequence: CDR1 MDHEN, CDR2 SYDVKM. V lost 5 bases, J lost 4 bases, and 20 bases lay in between. This CDR3 region has 16 residues. The CDR3 DNA reads as TGTGCCAGCAGTCCCCGAGGAGGGGGCGGGGGAGAGACCCAGTACTTC. Translating it yields CASSPRGGGGGETQYF. Based on the CDR3 plus reference TRBV28 and TRBJ2-5, the full variable domain is DVKVTQSSRYLVKRTGEKVFLECVQDMDHENMFWYRQDPGLGLRLIYFSYDVKMKEKGDIPEGYSVSREKKERFSLILESASTNQTSMYLCASSPRGGGGGETQYFGPGTRLLVL.

This chain links TRBV12-3 or TRBV12-4 with TRBJ2-5; no clear D gene. The length of the CDR3 is 14 residues. Trimming removed 2 bases at V and 1 base at J, with 8 bases between. CDR3 sequence reads: CASSLPESQETQYF. The DNA of the CDR3 is TGTGCCAGCAGTTTACCAGAGAGCCAAGAGACCCAGTACTTC.

This clonotype was seen many times. The V gene is TRBV6-6, the J gene TRBJ2-1, with D unclear. With 2 bases removed from V and 2 bases from J, the gap between germline ends came to 10 bases. Germline V gene sequence: CDR1 MNHNY, CDR2 SVGAGI (reference sequence). This CDR3 has 15 amino acids. The CDR3, as DNA: TGTGCCAGCAGTTACCGTAGGTCCCCCTACAATGAGCAGTTCTTC. As protein: CASSYRRSPYNEQFF.

The rearrangement joins TRBV7-3 to TRBJ2-3; the D gene is possibly TRBD1 (6 bases). Germline V CDR1 and CDR2: SGHTA, FQGTGA. The germline V and J ends were trimmed by 5 bases and 4 bases, with 19 bases remaining between them. The CDR3 covers 16 residues. The CDR3 region is CASSPQGSDRADTQYF. Written as DNA, the CDR3 is TGTGCCAGCAGCCCCCAGGGGAGCGATCGCGCAGATACGCAGTATTTT.

This clonotype occurred a few times. The chain uses TRBV3-1 and TRBJ1-2; D ambiguous. This CDR3 is 15 amino acids long. Germline assignment: CDR1 LGHDT and CDR2 YNNKEL (reference sequence). Trimming took off 1 base at V and 5 bases at J, with 14 bases between the two ends. The CDR3 nucleotides are TGTGCCAGCAGCCAAGGGCCAGACTTAAGTTATGGCTACACCTTC. It specifies CASSQGPDLSYGYTF. The full variable domain, its missing parts supplied by reference TRBV3-1 and TRBJ1-2, is DTAVSQTPKYLVTQMGNDKSIKCEQNLGHDTMYWYKQDSKKFLKIMFSYNNKELIINETVPNRFSPKSPDKAHLNLHINSLELGDSAVYFCASSQGPDLSYGYTFGSGTRLTVV.

This clonotype was counted many times. The rearrangement joins TRBV7-9 to TRBJ2-5, with 8 bases aligning to TRBD1. This CDR3 spans 16 amino acids. Germline V gene lookup returns CDR1 SEHNR and CDR2 FQNEAQ (reference sequence). Trimming at V came to 6 bases and at J to 2 bases, leaving 11 bases not matched to a gene. The CDR3 loop reads CASSRLRDRQQETQYF. CDR3 sequence (DNA): TGTGCCAGCAGTCGACTCCGGGACAGGCAACAAGAGACCCAGTACTTC.

This clonotype was counted ten times or more. The rearrangement links TRBV12-3 or TRBV12-4 to TRBJ2-5, with 8 bases lining up with TRBD2. V shed 3 bases, J shed 4 bases, and the junction held 7 bases outside the gene matches. This CDR3 spans 15 amino acids. DNA of the CDR3: TGTGCCAGCAGTTTCTCAGCGGGAGCCCTAGAGACCCAGTACTTC. This codes for CASSFSAGALETQYF.

This clonotype was picked up many times. The V and J genes are TRBV12-3 or TRBV12-4 and TRBJ2-1; D may correspond to TRBD1 or TRBD2 (6 bases each). The CDR3 length is 16 residues. Trimming stripped 7 bases from V and 2 bases from J, with 18 bases between. CDR3 in amino acids: CASTTIQGGAYNEQFF. The CDR3 DNA sequence: TGTGCCAGCACCACGATACAGGGAGGTGCCTACAATGAGCAGTTCTTC.

This clonotype has a count of ten or more. The chain is built from TRBV27 and TRBJ2-7; D is ambiguous. Trimming took off 5 bases at V and 0 bases at J, with 17 bases between the two ends. Germline lookup yields CDR1 MNHEY and CDR2 SMNVEV (reference sequence). There are 16 residues in the CDR3. The CDR3 protein is CASSPLFIGSSYEQYF. DNA for the CDR3: TGTGCCAGCAGTCCACTCTTCATTGGAAGCTCCTACGAGCAGTACTTC.

In this sample, this clonotype turned up many times. The chain employs TRBV11-3 and TRBJ2-3; TRBD2 agrees at 11 bases. Germline V CDR1 and CDR2: SGHNT, YENEEA. J was trimmed by 5 bases and V by 6 bases; bases with no gene match: 7. This CDR3 region has 15 residues. The CDR3 loop is CASSSLAGVGDTQYF. In DNA, the CDR3 is TGTGCCAGCAGTTCACTAGCGGGAGTGGGAGATACGCAGTATTTT.

This chain joins TRBV29-1 and TRBJ1-1; D uncertain. This CDR3 contains 14 residues. Germline assignment: CDR1 SQVTM and CDR2 ANQGSEA. Trimming removed 4 bases at V and 0 bases at J, with 12 bases between. The CDR3 here is CSVGARRMNTEAFF. The CDR3 DNA is TGCAGCGTTGGGGCAAGAAGAATGAACACTGAAGCTTTCTTT.

The rearrangement uses TRBV19 and TRBJ1-5; possible D gene TRBD1, 5 bases. V shed 9 bases and J shed 5 bases, with 23 bases lying between them. Per germline, CDR1 LNHDA and CDR2 SQIVND (reference sequence). This CDR3 has 16 amino acids. The CDR3, as DNA: TGTGCCAGCAAAGCCGAAGTAGCGCAGGGCCATCAGCCCCAGCATTTT. This gives the protein CASKAEVAQGHQPQHF.

In its sample, this clonotype was seen a few times. The chain employs TRBV18 and TRBJ2-2; TRBD1 is a possible D gene (6 bases). Germline-derived CDR1 and CDR2 are KGHSH and LQKENI. Trimming stripped 1 base from V and 3 bases from J, with 6 bases between. CDR3 length: 14 amino acids. CDR3 in DNA: TGTGCCAGCTCACCACAGGGGGACACCGGGGAGCTGTTTTTT. It encodes CASSPQGDTGELFF. The complete variable domain, with remaining parts taken from reference TRBV18 and TRBJ2-2, reads NAGVMQNPRHLVRRRGQEARLRCSPMKGHSHVYWYRQLPEEGLKFMVYLQKENIIDESGMPKERFSAEFPKEGPSILRIQQVVRGDSAAYFCASSPQGDTGELFFGEGSRLTVL.

Ten or more counts support this clonotype. This sequence joins TRBV11-3 and TRBJ1-2, with a weak D call TRBD1 (6 bases). Looked up from germline, CDR1 is SGHNT and CDR2 is YENEEA. Trimming left V 6 bases short and J 3 bases short, with 20 bases between. The CDR3 extends over 16 amino acids. Written as DNA, the CDR3 is TGTGCCAGCAGTTTTCGAGATCCGAGGACAGACTATGGCTACACCTTC. Its translation is CASSFRDPRTDYGYTF. Looking up the rest from reference TRBV11-3 and TRBJ1-2 gives the full variable domain: EAGVVQSPRYKIIEKKQPVAFWCNPISGHNTLYWYLQNLGQGPELLIRYENEEAVDDSQLPKDRFSAERLKGVDSTLKIQPAELGDSAVYLCASSFRDPRTDYGYTFGSGTRLTVV.

The chain couples TRBV12-3 or TRBV12-4 to TRBJ1-3; D remains unclear. This CDR3 comprises 11 residues. V was shortened by 2 bases and J by 7 bases, with 3 bases between the two germline ends. CDR3 bases: TGTGCCAGCAGTTTAAGTAACACCATATATTTT. Protein product: CASSLSNTIYF.

This rearrangement joins TRBV27 to TRBJ2-1, with D perhaps TRBD2 (5 bases). Germline V lookup: CDR1 MNHEY, CDR2 SMNVEV (reference sequence). The germline V and J ends were trimmed by 6 bases and 7 bases, with 22 bases remaining between them. The CDR3 spans 16 residues. CDR3 coding DNA: TGTGCCAGCAGCTCGAGAGGTAGCGCGACTTTTAATGAGCAGTTCTTC. It specifies CASSSRGSATFNEQFF.

The table lists this clonotype with a few counts. The chain couples TRBV10-3 to TRBJ2-1, with TRBD1 matching over 10 bases. Trimming took 7 bases from V and 5 from J; bases not matched to a gene: 5. Germline V gives CDR1 ENHRY, CDR2 SYGVKD. This CDR3 is 14 amino acids long. Written as DNA, the CDR3 is TGTGCCATCAAACCGGGACAGGGGAACAATGAGCAGTTCTTC. This encodes CAIKPGQGNNEQFF.

This clonotype has only a few counts. The chain joins TRBV2 to TRBJ2-5; 8 bases line up with TRBD2. This CDR3 contains 14 residues. V was pared by 3 bases and J by 8 bases, with 8 bases of the junction left unmatched. Germline CDR1 is SNHLY and CDR2 is FYNNEI. The CDR3 loop reads CASSEGGGLTTQYF. Here the CDR3 DNA reads TGTGCCAGCAGTGAGGGCGGGGGGCTGACTACCCAGTACTTC.

This clonotype occurred many times. The rearrangement uses TRBV6-6 and TRBJ2-1, with TRBD2 matching 10 bases. Per the germline V gene, CDR1 is MNHNY and CDR2 is SVGAGI (reference sequence). Germline trimming cut 4 bases from V and 5 bases from J; bases unmatched to any gene: 8. The CDR3 loop spans 16 amino acids. CDR3 DNA: TGTGCCAGCAGTTCCGAAAAGGGACTAGCGCACAATGAGCAGTTCTTC. Translation gives CASSSEKGLAHNEQFF.

This clonotype was counted only a few times. For the CDR3, the DNA is TGTGCCAGCAGTGGAGGGAGGGGTAGTCAGCCCCAGCATTTT. Its protein is CASSGGRGSQPQHF. This sequence joins TRBV6-1 and TRBJ1-5, with D possibly matching TRBD1 (5 bases). The V and J ends lost 4 bases and 6 bases respectively, with 13 bases between them. This CDR3 region has 14 residues. Per the germline V gene, CDR1 is MNHNS and CDR2 is SASEGT.

This clonotype was seen repeatedly, ten times or more. The genes are TRBV7-2 and TRBJ2-4; D is unclear. CDR1 SGHTA and CDR2 FQGNSA come from the germline V gene. This CDR3 has 13 amino acids. V was shortened by 4 bases and J by 15 bases, with 19 bases between the two germline ends. The CDR3 loop reads CASSSLRSGLSYF. CDR3 in DNA: TGTGCCAGCAGCTCACTTCGCTCCGGATTATCGTACTTC.

This clonotype was detected many times. V usage is TRBV11-2 and J usage is TRBJ2-7, with 8 bases matching TRBD1. The CDR3 covers 16 residues. Trimming at V came to 5 bases and at J to 1 base, leaving 10 bases not matched to a gene. Germline CDR1 SGHAT, CDR2 FQNNGV. Here the CDR3 DNA reads TGTGCCAGCAGCCCGCGTCGACAGGGGAAATCCTACGAGCAGTACTTC. Encoded protein: CASSPRRQGKSYEQYF.

There are a few counts of this clonotype. The chain has TRBV6-5 and TRBJ2-7, with a possible D match to TRBD1 (8 bases). Germline V lookup: CDR1 MNHEY, CDR2 SVGAGI. There are 15 residues in the CDR3. The ends were cut back, 8 bases at V and 5 bases at J, with 22 bases in the middle. The CDR3 loop reads CASGSTGGRVHEQYF. As DNA, the CDR3 is TGTGCCAGCGGATCTACAGGGGGGAGGGTGCACGAGCAGTACTTC.